The entry below gives a single T cell receptor beta chain sequence along with its context. What antigen it recognizes has not been identified. No base qualities exist here, and no much larger clone lies one base off it. TCR CDR3 regions were amplified from genomic DNA by multiplex PCR using the deep immunoSEQ assay. Extracted genomic DNA from each cell subset was spread evenly across all wells of several immunoSEQ 96-well plates, with each plate serving as a replicate. For sorted subsets, each replicate PCR was loaded with 200 ng genomic DNA, equivalent to roughly 30,000 T cell genomes. Purified libraries were measured with a Qubit 3.0 fluorometer, size-checked on a Bioanalyzer 2100, and measured again with the KAPA Library Quantification kit. Each immunoSEQ 96-well plate was sequenced on its own single-read 150-cycle Illumina NextSeq 550 flow cell. Per the original workflow: Because only junctional sequences without quality scores were contained in the immunoSEQ output, filtering matching that applied to full-length reads could not be performed. To assign V/J genes and CDR3, sequences were annotated against IMGT germline references using PyIR, a Python wrapper for IgBLAST v1.9. Any read was removed if the V/J assignment was weak (E-value above 1e-6), the CDR3 was missing, or the read contained stop codons, out-of-frame junctions, or ambiguous translated residues. V3J clonotypes were defined by identical inferred V gene, J gene, and CDR3 amino acid sequence. To compute the percentage overlap between repertoires, the number of shared unique clonotypes was divided by the size of the smaller repertoire. Three approaches were used to assess repertoire richness: RTK rarefaction, the Chao1 estimator, and Recon v2.1 estimates of unobserved clonotypes. Generation probabilities were computed with OLGA for all TCRbeta clonotypes obtained by the gDNA method from several donors. Sourced from immuneACCESS, this table was stored by TCRdb with only in-frame sequences that have V and J called. A share of the clones is absent; for the studies checked, an unresolved V gene accounts for under half, and the remainder has no known explanation. The DNA was the basis for D and trimming; V, J and clone size are from that table. In this sample the table shows about 2.4 million clones, 90% to 95% of which occur a single time. The biggest ten clones account for roughly 0.36% of the sample.

The data stem from a study of shared clonotypes between healthy human individuals (dated by TCRdb to the early 2020s). Concerning the study at large: A few men and two women, aged 18 to 49 years, made up the cohort. For each donor, CD4 naive and CD4 memory were each run on three plates, CD8 naive on two plates, and CD8 memory on one plate. Blood TCR repertoires of 5 or 6 healthy adults were deeply sequenced to estimate repertoire size and the extent of clonotype sharing between individuals. Libraries were prepared and TCR repertoires were sequenced by different laboratories using diverse techniques, in order to increase sequencing depth and limit assay-specific biases. Between about 0.8 and 8.9 billion PBMCs per donor were obtained by leukapheresis.

The donors were healthy, HIV-negative adults with no recently reported acute infections or vaccinations. Every donor was a Caucasian adult living in Nashville, Tennessee, USA. Magnetic negative selection was used to enrich CD4+ T cells, after which naive cells were positively selected on CD45RA and the negative fraction became the memory subset. Blood was obtained by leukapheresis, after which PBMCs were separated by Ficoll-Histopaque density gradient centrifugation and cryopreserved in liquid nitrogen vapor phase. Analytical flow cytometry was used to check the purity and quantity of every magnetically sorted T cell population. From each sorted fraction, genomic DNA was isolated and quantified by UV absorbance on a Nanodrop 2000c. Broader findings and caveats from the paper: Because the study included only a small number of donors, the genetic and exposure-history diversity represented was limited. Pairwise subsampling indicated that sequencing depth was expected to affect the degree of clonotype sharing among donors. Naive subsets generally had larger estimated clonotype richness than memory subsets. Clonotypes shared by all four sorted-subset donors showed higher generation probabilities than non-shared clonotypes. Across four donors, approximately 4.9% of naive CD4, approximately 4% of naive CD8, under 2.5% of memory CD4, and roughly 0.41% of memory CD8 clonotypes were shared. Rarefaction of sorted-subset datasets indicated incomplete sequencing despite the large sequencing depth. Sampling was restricted to blood, and TCR repertoires in tissue are likely to differ from TCR repertoires in blood.

The CDR3 starts with the cysteine, ends with the phenylalanine, and has 13 residues. Just CDR3 DNA is preserved here, 39 bases in frame from base 1. From a lookup of the germline V gene, CDR1 and CDR2 are SGHVS and FNYEAQ. Trimming leaves V shorter by 5 bases and J shorter by 5 bases, with the junction holding 4 bases beyond the gene matches. Sequencing was performed on naive CD4+ T cells from PBMCs. The label giving this sample's cell subset or site can be read as: CD45RA+ positively selected. The TCR sequence derives from a man between 18 and 35 years old in good health. Some clones in this sample may be carry-over from other donors' samples. Here the chain combines TRBV7-6 and TRBJ2-5; TRBD1 aligns with 8 central bases. The DNA sequence is as follows: TGTGCCAGCAGCCAGGGGGCCGGGGAGACCCAGTACTTC. Its coded protein is CASSQGAGETQYF.